This is a list of T cell receptor beta chains from one sample in a study of graft-versus-host responses after intestinal transplantation. Only in-frame clones appear in the TCRdb table, and some are missing; sequencing was by immunoSEQ multiplex PCR. The sample contains tens of thousands of clones, 80% to 95% of which appear only once. Sequenced here: bone marrow, sampled less than 750 days after intestinal transplantation. The receptors shown here come from a human patient who received an intestinal transplant, so some T cells may come from the graft donor. Each CDR3 is given with its conserved first and last residue. Each record gives: D gene, clone size, J gene, V gene, CDR3 protein, CDR3 DNA. A D gene is named only where the DNA matches it firmly. Clone size, where shown, is once, few, many, or a class for clones that have expanded.

- - TRBJ2-5 TRBV11-1 CASSLRETQYF TGTGCCAGCAGCTTAAGGGAGACCCAGTACTTC
- - TRBJ2-5 TRBV11-1 CASSPEEGYETQYF TGTGCCAGCAGCCCTGAGGAAGGGTACGAGACCCAGTACTTC
TRBD1 - TRBJ1-6 TRBV19 CASNKGQTNSPLHF TGTGCCAGTAATAAGGGACAGACTAATTCACCCCTCCACTTT
- - TRBJ2-5 TRBV7-3 CASSLTGGETQYF TGTGCCAGCAGCTTAACAGGGGGAGAGACCCAGTACTTC
- - TRBJ1-6 TRBV7-9 CASSYRNRDSPLHF TGTGCCAGCAGCTACCGGAACAGGGATTCACCCCTCCACTTT
- - TRBJ2-1 TRBV7-9 CASSLVSNNEQFF TGTGCCAGCAGCTTAGTTTCGAACAATGAGCAGTTCTTC
TRBD1 - TRBJ2-7 TRBV18 CASSSGTAYEQYF TGTGCCAGCTCAAGTGGGACAGCCTACGAGCAGTACTTC
- few TRBJ2-7 TRBV7-9 CASSLIRGYEQYF TGTGCCAGCAGCTTAATCAGGGGTTACGAGCAGTACTTC
- - TRBJ1-2 TRBV6-5 CASSYSNSYGYTF TGTGCCAGCAGTTACTCGAATAGCTATGGCTACACCTTC
- - TRBJ1-1 TRBV11-3 CASSPRKANTEAFF TGTGCCAGCAGCCCTAGAAAGGCCAACACTGAAGCTTTCTTT
TRBD2 - TRBJ2-5 TRBV9 CASSVDGGIGETQYF TGTGCCAGCAGCGTAGACGGGGGGATCGGAGAGACCCAGTACTTC
TRBD2 - TRBJ2-1 TRBV5-5 CASTYAGTRWNEQFF TGTGCCAGCACCTACGCCGGGACTAGGTGGAATGAGCAGTTCTTC
- - TRBJ2-5 TRBV11-2 CASSFNSGQETQYF TGTGCCAGCAGCTTCAATAGCGGCCAAGAGACTCAGTACTTC
- - TRBJ1-2 TRBV28 CASSLAGAWGYTF TGTGCCAGCAGTTTGGCGGGGGCGTGGGGCTACACCTTC
- - TRBJ1-6 TRBV5-1 CASSLEGDIGSPLHF TGCGCCAGCAGCCTCGAGGGGGACATAGGTTCACCCCTCCACTTT
- - TRBJ1-1 TRBV9 CASTSLPENTEAFF TGTGCCAGCACGTCGCTGCCGGAGAACACTGAAGCTTTCTTT
TRBD1 - TRBJ2-7 TRBV4-1 CASSQARDRLYEQYF TGCGCCAGCAGCCAAGCCCGGGACAGACTGTACGAGCAGTACTTC